This entry is about one T cell receptor (beta chain). Its antigen is still unknown. This clone may be a read error of a much larger clone one base away. TCRdb redid the calling of the RT-PCR reads with MiXCR, one entry per CDR3 protein. The data contain approximately 250,000 distinct CDR3 sequences, less than 15% of them singletons. The sample comes from a study of response to subunit inactivated influenza vaccine. Findings and limits, study-wide: Each seasonal influenza vaccination recruits few new T cells, the authors suggested.

This sample comprised non-naive T cells sorted from PBMCs, obtained approximately 15 days before vaccination. This sequence originates from a man over 45 who received an inactivated influenza vaccine.

The DNA of the CDR3 is TGTGTCAGCAGCCCTGATAGCGGGAGGGCCTATGAGCAGTTCTTC. Protein product: CVSSPDSGRAYEQFF. The V gene is TRBV7-2, the J gene TRBJ2-1; TRBD2 matches 11 bases. The CDR3 runs 15 residues. Germline loops: CDR1 SGHTA, CDR2 FQGNSA.